A single sample gave rise to the 7 T cell receptor beta chains below, sequenced in a study of blood T cells in healthy people across ages. A second about 7 to 11 cycle PCR used barcoded and J-beta primers. TCRdb processed the 5' RACE reads anew with MiXCR; each CDR3 protein has one entry. The table includes hundreds of thousands of distinct CDR3 sequences, around 48% detected once. Specimen: blood. These receptors came from a man aged 25-45 years in good health.

The chain joins TRBV7-3 to TRBJ2-3, with 11 bases that match TRBD2. V shed 1 base, J shed 6 bases, and the junction held 9 bases outside the gene matches. Germline V gene data show CDR1 as SGHTA and CDR2 as FQGTGA. This CDR3 region has 17 residues. DNA for the CDR3: TGTGCCAGCAGCTTAAAGACTAGCGGGGCCCTTTGGGATACGCAGTATTTT. Protein sequence: CASSLKTSGALWDTQYF.

V gene TRBV15 combines with J gene TRBJ1-1, with D uncertain. There are 14 residues in the CDR3. The germline V and J ends were trimmed by 0 bases and 0 bases, with 5 bases remaining between them. CDR1 and CDR2 (germline): LNHNV, YYDKDF (reference sequence). CDR3 nucleotide sequence: TGTGCCACCAGCAGAGATCTCGTGAACACTGAAGCTTTCTTT. It translates to CATSRDLVNTEAFF.

This clonotype was picked up one time. This chain links TRBV29-1 with TRBJ2-6; TRBD2 matches at 8 bases. The length of the CDR3 is 17 residues. CDR1 and CDR2 from the germline V gene are SQVTM and ANQGSEA. V trimming: 1 base; J trimming: 0 bases; junction bases outside the gene matches: 5. In nucleotides, the CDR3 is TGCAGCGTTGAAGTATTTAGCGGGATCTCTGGGGCCAACGTCCTGACTTTC. Translating gives CSVEVFSGISGANVLTF.

About this clonotype itself: A much larger clone differs from this one at a single base, so this may be a read error. This sequence joins TRBV4-2 and TRBJ2-3; 8 bases fit TRBD1. The junction had 15 bases not matched to a gene; V was cut back by 3 bases and J by 7 bases. The CDR3 is 17 residues long. Germline V gene data show CDR1 as LGHNA and CDR2 as YNFKEQ. In DNA, the CDR3 is TGTGCCAGCAGCCAGGCCGACCGGGGCAGGGGGCTTTATACGCAGTATTTT. Amino acids: CASSQADRGRGLYTQYF.

DNA for the CDR3: TGCAGTGCTAGAATGGGACAGGGGATAGCCAAAAACATTCAGTACTTC. The encoded protein is CSARMGQGIAKNIQYF. The genes are TRBV20-1 and TRBJ2-4; TRBD1 agrees at 10 bases. In germline, CDR1 is DFQATT, CDR2 SNEGSKA (reference sequence). Trimming took 2 bases from V and 0 from J; bases not matched to a gene: 4. This CDR3 spans 16 amino acids.

This clonotype occurred a few times. The V call is TRBV24-1, the J call TRBJ2-3; unclear D gene. V shed 4 bases and J shed 5 bases, with 9 bases lying between them. This CDR3 spans 13 amino acids. Germline V lookup: CDR1 KGHDR, CDR2 SFDVKD. CDR3 residues: CATSDARGDTQYF. For the CDR3, the DNA is TGTGCCACCAGTGACGCCAGAGGAGATACGCAGTATTTT.

The chain uses TRBV11-2 and TRBJ2-1; D gene uncertain. The germline gives CDR1 SGHAT, CDR2 FQNNGV. The CDR3 is made up of 14 amino acids. Trimming removed 4 bases at V and 4 bases at J, with 11 bases between. CDR3 sequence: CASSSGLGYNEQFF. CDR3 nucleotides: TGTGCCAGCAGCTCGGGCTTAGGGTACAATGAGCAGTTCTTC.